The TCR beta chain described here comes from a study of blood T cell repertoires in COVID-19. Overall study: COVID-19 samples collected from the United States, Italy and Spain covered acute and convalescent phases. The cDNA or gDNA used as material had been derived from T cells, B-cell-depleted T cells, or PBMCs.

The CDR3 spans 14 residues. Looked up from germline, CDR1 is SGHVS and CDR2 is FQNEAQ. V gave up 5 bases and J gave up 6 bases; unmatched junction bases: 5. Under the authors' procedure: Reference gene primers were amplified, and this amplification served to estimate nucleated cell counts. Generated by immunoSEQ multiplex PCR, the TCRdb table keeps only in-frame clones and is missing some. The DNA was the basis for D and trimming; V, J and clone size are from that table. The table lists approximately 140,000 clones, 84% of them singletons. Residents of about two dozen US areas, aged about 18 to 89 years, made up the participants.

J is TRBJ2-1 and V is TRBV7-8; 9 bases are a match to TRBD1. This clonotype was obtained from a man aged 35-49 years with acute COVID-19. Sample: PBMCs or T cells enriched from blood (not recorded which). The CDR3 loop is CASSVRDRVNEQFF. DNA for the CDR3: TGTGCCAGCAGCGTCCGGGACAGGGTCAATGAGCAGTTCTTC.